This TCR beta chain stems from a study of blood T cell dynamics during melanoma immunotherapy. Regarding time point: week 3, after first cycle of checkpoint inhibitor. V shed 2 bases, J shed 2 bases, and the junction held 3 bases outside the gene matches. Per germline, CDR1 GTSNPN and CDR2 SVGIG (reference sequence). The CDR3 spans 14 residues. Every bulk PBMC sample received the same 350 ng of DNA. TCRdb keeps only in-frame clones here, not all; method: immunoSEQ multiplex PCR. There are some 12,000 clones in the sample; around nine tenths occur only once, and roughly 6.1% lies in the top ten. The sequence was collected from a human donor with melanoma. The chain is built from TRBV30 and TRBJ1-5; 7 nucleotides match TRBD1. The sample here was blood, taken from a patient treated with checkpoint blockade. The CDR3 here is CAWSFGQGNQPQHF. The CDR3 nucleotides are TGTGCCTGGAGTTTTGGACAGGGCAATCAGCCCCAGCATTTT.